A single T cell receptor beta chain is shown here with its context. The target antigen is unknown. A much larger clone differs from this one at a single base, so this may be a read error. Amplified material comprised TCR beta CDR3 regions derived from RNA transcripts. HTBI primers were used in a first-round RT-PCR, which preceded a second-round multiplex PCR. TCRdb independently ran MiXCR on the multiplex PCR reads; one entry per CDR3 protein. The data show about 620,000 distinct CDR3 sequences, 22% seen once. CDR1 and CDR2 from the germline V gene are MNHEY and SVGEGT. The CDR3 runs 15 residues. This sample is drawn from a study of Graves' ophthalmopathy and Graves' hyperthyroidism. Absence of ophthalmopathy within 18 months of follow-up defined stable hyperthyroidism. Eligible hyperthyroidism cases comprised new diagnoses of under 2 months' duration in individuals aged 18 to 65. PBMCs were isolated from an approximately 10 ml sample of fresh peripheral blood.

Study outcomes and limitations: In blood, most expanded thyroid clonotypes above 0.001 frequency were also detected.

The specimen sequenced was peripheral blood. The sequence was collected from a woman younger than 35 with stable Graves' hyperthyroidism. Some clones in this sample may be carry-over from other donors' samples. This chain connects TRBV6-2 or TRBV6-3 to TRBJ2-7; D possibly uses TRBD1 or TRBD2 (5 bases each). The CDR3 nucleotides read TGTGCCAGCAGTTACCGGGACGCGGCTTCCTACGAGCGGTACTTC. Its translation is CASSYRDAASYERYF.